Listed below are T cell receptor beta chains from one sample, sequenced in a study of regulatory T cells in long-lasting Graves disease. TCRdb used MiXCR to reprocess the multiplex PCR reads, holding one entry per CDR3 protein. The sample records about 440,000 distinct CDR3 sequences, 15% being singletons. These data also featured in a second study, about T cells in Graves' hyperthyroidism and ophthalmopathy.

The sample in question was peripheral blood mononuclear cells (PBMCs), obtained at new diagnosis, from a patient treated with antithyroid drugs. Every receptor here comes from a woman aged 25 to 45 with Graves disease. The CDR3 runs from the conserved cysteine through the conserved F or W. The order of the fields is J gene, D gene, V gene, clone size, CDR3 DNA, CDR3 protein. D genes are given only for firm matches. Clone size is not always given. Where it is, it says once, few, many or a class for expanded clones.

j_call: TRBJ2-1; d_call: TRBD2; v_call: TRBV9; clone_size: many; cdr3_nt: TGTGCCAGCAGCGTCCTAGCGGGAGTGGACAATGAGCAGTTCTTC; cdr3_aa: CASSVLAGVDNEQFF
j_call: TRBJ1-2; d_call: TRBD1; v_call: TRBV4-1; clone_size: .; cdr3_nt: TGCGCCAGCAGCCAATGGGGACAGGACAAGACGGGTGGCTACACCTTC; cdr3_aa: CASSQWGQDKTGGYTF
j_call: TRBJ2-1; d_call: .; v_call: TRBV7-9; clone_size: many; cdr3_nt: TGTGCCAGCAGCACGCCACAGGGAGTCACCAATGAGCAGTTCTTC; cdr3_aa: CASSTPQGVTNEQFF
j_call: TRBJ1-1; d_call: TRBD1; v_call: TRBV7-8; clone_size: many; cdr3_nt: TGTGCCAGCAGCTTAGGCCCGCAGGGGGCAATAATGAACACTGAAGCTTTCTTT; cdr3_aa: CASSLGPQGAIMNTEAFF
j_call: TRBJ2-1; d_call: TRBD2; v_call: TRBV10-3; clone_size: many; cdr3_nt: TGTGCCATCAGTGAGCGGGCTAGCGGGAGGAACACCTACAATGAGCAGTTCTTC; cdr3_aa: CAISERASGRNTYNEQFF
j_call: TRBJ1-1; d_call: .; v_call: TRBV5-5; clone_size: many; cdr3_nt: TGTGCCAGCAGCTTGTTCGGAGGCACTGAAGCTTTCTTT; cdr3_aa: CASSLFGGTEAFF
j_call: TRBJ1-2; d_call: TRBD1; v_call: TRBV7-6; clone_size: many; cdr3_nt: TGTGCCAGCAGCTTAACGACAGGGAGCGGTGGCTATGGCTACACCTTC; cdr3_aa: CASSLTTGSGGYGYTF
j_call: TRBJ2-7; d_call: TRBD2; v_call: TRBV20-1; clone_size: many; cdr3_nt: TGCAGTGCTAGAGAAATGCGTAGCGGGGGGCCGGACGAGCAGTACTTC; cdr3_aa: CSAREMRSGGPDEQYF
j_call: TRBJ2-7; d_call: TRBD1; v_call: TRBV6-1; clone_size: many; cdr3_nt: TGTGCCAGCAGCCCGGGACAGGGGGCGCGGGAGCAGTACTTC; cdr3_aa: CASSPGQGAREQYF
j_call: TRBJ2-5; d_call: TRBD1; v_call: TRBV11-2; clone_size: many; cdr3_nt: TGTGCCAGCAGCTCCCACGGGACAGTCCCCCAAGAGACCCAGTACTTC; cdr3_aa: CASSSHGTVPQETQYF
j_call: TRBJ2-3; d_call: .; v_call: TRBV18; clone_size: many; cdr3_nt: TGTGCCAGCTCACCACGGCAGGGGACAGATACGCAGTATTTT; cdr3_aa: CASSPRQGTDTQYF
j_call: TRBJ2-2; d_call: .; v_call: TRBV19; clone_size: few; cdr3_nt: TGTGCCAGTAGTACCTCCGAACTAGAGACCGGGGAGCTGTTTTTT; cdr3_aa: CASSTSELETGELFF
j_call: TRBJ2-1; d_call: .; v_call: TRBV2; clone_size: many; cdr3_nt: TGTGCCTCAACGGACGGCTACAATGAGCAGTTCTTC; cdr3_aa: CASTDGYNEQFF
j_call: TRBJ2-7; d_call: .; v_call: TRBV6-1; clone_size: many; cdr3_nt: TGTGCCAGCAGCAGGACAGGAGGGACCGAGCAGTACTTC; cdr3_aa: CASSRTGGTEQYF
j_call: TRBJ2-3; d_call: .; v_call: TRBV12-3/TRBV12-4; clone_size: many; cdr3_nt: TGTGCGAGCGCGGGGACGGAGGCAGATACGCAGTATTTT; cdr3_aa: CASAGTEADTQYF
j_call: TRBJ1-1; d_call: .; v_call: TRBV30; clone_size: many; cdr3_nt: TGTGCCTGGAGTGGGACCGAGAACACTGAAGCTTTCTTT; cdr3_aa: CAWSGTENTEAFF
j_call: TRBJ2-1; d_call: TRBD2; v_call: TRBV2; clone_size: many; cdr3_nt: TGTGCCAGCAGCGTCGGACTAGCGGGAGGGTCGGGCGAGCAGTTCTTC; cdr3_aa: CASSVGLAGGSGEQFF
j_call: TRBJ2-7; d_call: TRBD1; v_call: TRBV12-3/TRBV12-4; clone_size: many; cdr3_nt: TGTGCCAGCAGCTTAGGGACAGGGGGCTACGAGCAGTACTTC; cdr3_aa: CASSLGTGGYEQYF
j_call: TRBJ2-3; d_call: .; v_call: TRBV28; clone_size: many; cdr3_nt: TGTGCCAGCAGTTTCGGAGCGGGCACAGATACGCAGTATTTT; cdr3_aa: CASSFGAGTDTQYF
j_call: TRBJ2-1; d_call: TRBD2; v_call: TRBV7-9; clone_size: many; cdr3_nt: TGTGCCAGCAGCTTCGGCGGGAGCTACAATGAGCAGTTCTTC; cdr3_aa: CASSFGGSYNEQFF
j_call: TRBJ2-2; d_call: .; v_call: TRBV29-1; clone_size: few; cdr3_nt: TGCAGCGTCGCCCGGGCAAGGACCGGGGAGCTGTTTTTT; cdr3_aa: CSVARARTGELFF
j_call: TRBJ2-5; d_call: TRBD2; v_call: TRBV20-1; clone_size: many; cdr3_nt: TGCAGTGCTAGTTTGACTAGCGGGAGTGAGACCCAGTACTTC; cdr3_aa: CSASLTSGSETQYF
j_call: TRBJ2-1; d_call: .; v_call: TRBV10-3; clone_size: .; cdr3_nt: TGTGCCATCAGTGATGGGGTAAACCAGTTCTTC; cdr3_aa: CAISDGVNQFF
j_call: TRBJ1-1; d_call: TRBD1; v_call: TRBV15; clone_size: many; cdr3_nt: TGTGCCACCAGCAGAGATCTCGGGGACAGCGACGTGAACACTGAAGCTTTCTTT; cdr3_aa: CATSRDLGDSDVNTEAFF
j_call: TRBJ2-3; d_call: .; v_call: TRBV5-1; clone_size: many; cdr3_nt: TGCGCCAGCAGAGCAGGGAATGGCCCCCCACCCACAGATACGCAGTATTTT; cdr3_aa: CASRAGNGPPPTDTQYF
j_call: TRBJ2-2; d_call: TRBD1; v_call: TRBV28; clone_size: .; cdr3_nt: TGTGCCAGCAGTACAGGGGGGATCACCGGGGAGCTGTTTTTT; cdr3_aa: CASSTGGITGELFF
j_call: TRBJ2-2; d_call: .; v_call: TRBV4-1; clone_size: .; cdr3_nt: TGTGCCAGCAGCCAAGAGGCGAGTGACACCGGGGAGCTGTTTTTT; cdr3_aa: CASSQEASDTGELFF
j_call: TRBJ2-1; d_call: .; v_call: TRBV28; clone_size: many; cdr3_nt: TGTGCCAGCAGTGCTGCACGGTATCGATGGAGGGGCACCTCCTACAATGAGCAGTTCTTC; cdr3_aa: CASSAARYRWRGTSYNEQFF
j_call: TRBJ2-1; d_call: .; v_call: TRBV20-1; clone_size: many; cdr3_nt: TGCAGTGCTCCCGGGACCTCCTCCTTCACAGAGCAGTTCTTC; cdr3_aa: CSAPGTSSFTEQFF
j_call: TRBJ2-7; d_call: TRBD1; v_call: TRBV30; clone_size: .; cdr3_nt: TGTGCCTGGAGCAGGACCGGGACAGCTAGAGACGAGCAGTACTTC; cdr3_aa: CAWSRTGTARDEQYF
j_call: TRBJ1-1; d_call: .; v_call: TRBV5-1; clone_size: few; cdr3_nt: TGCGCCAGCAGTGGCAGGTCGAACACTGAAGCTTTCTTT; cdr3_aa: CASSGRSNTEAFF
j_call: TRBJ2-3; d_call: .; v_call: TRBV7-8; clone_size: many; cdr3_nt: TGTGCCAGCAGCACAGAGAGGGTTAGCACAGATACGCAGTATTTT; cdr3_aa: CASSTERVSTDTQYF
j_call: TRBJ2-4; d_call: TRBD1; v_call: TRBV10-2; clone_size: .; cdr3_nt: TGCGCCAGCAGTGAGGGACAGGGGGCCTTTATGAACATTCAGTACTTC; cdr3_aa: CASSEGQGAFMNIQYF
j_call: TRBJ2-5; d_call: .; v_call: TRBV28; clone_size: many; cdr3_nt: TGTGCCAGCAGACCGGGGGCGGACAGAGGATACGAGACCCAGTACTTC; cdr3_aa: CASRPGADRGYETQYF
j_call: TRBJ2-5; d_call: .; v_call: TRBV27; clone_size: many; cdr3_nt: TGTGCCAGCAGTTTAGCTCGCACTAGCCGACAAATCCACCAAGAGACCCAGTACTTC; cdr3_aa: CASSLARTSRQIHQETQYF